This T cell receptor (beta chain) was found in a study of blood T cell repertoires in COVID-19. Study summary: Donors in the United States, Italy and Spain gave samples during acute or convalescent COVID-19. Sources were T cells, B-cell-depleted T cells, or PBMCs; the material itself was cDNA or gDNA.

Assay: immunoSEQ multiplex PCR; the TCRdb copy retains only in-frame clones and omits some. The data contain some 320,000 clones, more than 75% of them singletons. Residents of under 25 US areas, aged about 18 to 100 years, made up the participants. Clinical history reported by participants formed the basis on which cohorts were assigned. Germline lookup yields CDR1 LGHDT and CDR2 YNNKEL (reference sequence). This CDR3 contains 12 residues. Deletions cut 0 bases from V and 8 bases from J, with 5 bases between. The clonotype comes from a man aged 60-69 years who had recovered from COVID-19. Specimen: PBMCs or T cells enriched from blood (not recorded which). The chain carries TRBV3-1 (or the pseudogene TRBV3-2) and TRBJ1-5; D call uncertain. As DNA, the CDR3 is TGTGCCAGCAGCCAAGATTCAAAGCCCCAGCATTTT. Protein sequence: CASSQDSKPQHF.